This is a list of T cell receptor beta chains from one sample in a study of T-cell memory formation after mild COVID-19. TCRdb reanalysed the 5' RACE reads using MiXCR and keeps one entry per CDR3 protein. Altogether about 400,000 distinct CDR3 sequences are present, 23% being singletons, with the ten largest covering around 14%. Sequenced input: PBMCs or a T cell subset sorted from them (not recorded which). Receptors were obtained from an adult woman who had mild COVID-19 (a few samples of this study predate the infection). Cell type and time point are not known. The conserved cysteine and the conserved F or W are not part of the CDR3 here. Each record gives: J gene, V gene, CDR3 protein.

TRBJ2-5	TRBV7-9	ASRLTAGGVQETQY
TRBJ2-7	TRBV5-1	ASSPLLAGGGDQQY
TRBJ1-6	TRBV12-3/TRBV12-4	ASSSSAHYDNSPLH
TRBJ2-2	TRBV12-3/TRBV12-4	ASSRLALGTGELF
TRBJ2-7	TRBV9	ASSPYGGAPYEQY
TRBJ2-7	TRBV20-1	SARVETGQSYEQY
TRBJ2-3	TRBV29-1	SAPRGQGQDTQY
TRBJ2-7	TRBV7-9	ASSPGQGRDEQY
TRBJ1-1	TRBV30	ACGGYRDTEAF
TRBJ2-2	TRBV12-3/TRBV12-4	ASSFFHLANTGELF
TRBJ2-1	TRBV7-6	ASSLPNATGSIPNNEQF
TRBJ1-5	TRBV7-9	ASSLGGQPQH
TRBJ1-2	TRBV6-5	ASSYVGGVDGYT
TRBJ1-4	TRBV24-1	ATSDSRQTGKLF
TRBJ2-3	TRBV12-3/TRBV12-4	ASSPALAGKTDTQY
TRBJ1-1	TRBV12-3/TRBV12-4	ASKLGSRDTEAF
TRBJ1-6	TRBV24-1	ATSDGTAFNSPLH
TRBJ2-3	TRBV6-5	ASSYGAGESSTDTQY
TRBJ2-5	TRBV7-9	ASRNPSGGLETQY
TRBJ1-6	TRBV20-1	SATIPGQGNSPLH
TRBJ2-3	TRBV30	AWSVGGGTDTQY
TRBJ2-7	TRBV20-1	SARSRDRHSYEQY
TRBJ1-2	TRBV5-1	ASRMTGGPYGYT
TRBJ2-2	TRBV3-1	ASSQEDRAASTGELF
TRBJ2-1	TRBV9	ASRGQHNEQF
TRBJ2-3	TRBV5-5	ASSQQPGRTDTQY
TRBJ2-3	TRBV12-3/TRBV12-4	ASTLDGDTQY
TRBJ2-7	TRBV20-1	SAQRPQGLAAYEQY
TRBJ2-1	TRBV18	ASSPKGPDEQF
TRBJ1-1	TRBV9	ASSPTGNWAEAF
TRBJ2-3	TRBV6-2/TRBV6-3	ASSYSILAGGVDTQY
TRBJ1-1	TRBV20-1	SARVERGNTEAF
TRBJ2-7	TRBV2	ASSVEQSYEQY
TRBJ2-1	TRBV4-1	ASSPEDFSSYNEQF
TRBJ2-1	TRBV7-9	ASSQRDRVF
TRBJ2-5	TRBV2	ASSELAGGLQQETQY
TRBJ2-3	TRBV7-2	ASSPRRGSTDTQY
TRBJ1-1	TRBV6-5	ASSLLQGLETEAF
TRBJ1-2	TRBV5-1	ASSLKDRGLYGYT
TRBJ2-1	TRBV27	ASIPTGGSSYNEQF
TRBJ2-7	TRBV5-1	ASSLTGTAYEQY
TRBJ2-3	TRBV12-3/TRBV12-4	ASSPAGGTGTDTQY
TRBJ2-7	TRBV3-1	ASSPDHRYEQY
TRBJ2-7	TRBV5-1	ASSTGGNPGREQY
TRBJ2-7	TRBV5-5	ASSLERMSYEQY
TRBJ1-5	TRBV12-3/TRBV12-4	ASRIDRNNQPQH
TRBJ2-2	TRBV10-3	AISATGQGYTGELF
TRBJ1-1	TRBV6-5	ASRLGDRYLNTEAF
TRBJ1-1	TRBV7-3	ASSSGQGVDTEAF
TRBJ2-5	TRBV5-1	ASSLLLAEQETQY
TRBJ2-7	TRBV6-5	ASSYSPSGSYEQY
TRBJ1-6	TRBV6-5	ASSPEGTYNSPLH
TRBJ2-5	TRBV5-1	ASSLGGTAFEGRRTQY
TRBJ1-1	TRBV11-2	ASSSVSELVNTEAF
TRBJ1-5	TRBV19	ASSQDLDRFNQPQH